This TCR beta chain was retrieved from a study of cytomegalovirus exposure and HLA in healthy donors. Study background: Prior work identified more than 90 million unique TCR beta sequences in about 179 million T cells.

This CDR3 contains 14 residues. Germline V lookup: CDR1 KGHSH, CDR2 LQKENI. V lost 3 bases, J lost 1 base, and 1 base stayed unmatched. Use of 60 Vbeta and 13 Jbeta primers characterized the PCR. Profiling relied on immunoSEQ multiplex PCR, and the TCRdb table lists in-frame clones only, not all of them. The sample has 85,000 to 100,000 clones; roughly three quarters are singletons. With regard to this clone: The antigen is undetermined. The same CDR3 can be traced to other DNA sequences in this sample.

General study findings and limits: The authors considered a cluster of highly shared sequence variants likely to be a sequencing artifact. A later analysis appeared to link common viral pathogens to several of the most significant clusters. The study recorded 160 or so TCR beta chains that were cytomegalovirus-associated.

This receptor was taken from a woman aged 55 to 70 in good health and CMV-seronegative. This chain joins TRBV18 and TRBJ1-1; 8 nucleotides align to TRBD1. Sequenced: PBMCs. CDR3 DNA sequence: TGTGCCAGCTCACCTGGACAGGGGAACACTGAAGCTTTCTTT. As protein: CASSPGQGNTEAFF.